The clone carrying this T cell receptor beta chain was seen at least ten times. What it binds is unknown. From the 5' RACE reads, TCRdb called clonotypes with MiXCR, one entry per CDR3 protein. The table shows 500,000 or so distinct CDR3 sequences, with approximately 5.3% occurring only once. The data are from a study of CD8 T cells in ankylosing spondylitis. This CDR3 is 13 amino acids long. V gave up 3 bases and J gave up 0 bases, with 9 bases separating them. Germline values: CDR1 DFQATT, CDR2 SNEGSKA (reference sequence). Whole-study findings and limits: There was a TCR beta motif, made of several highly homologous variants, that appeared characteristic of ankylosing spondylitis blood. Clones tied to disease were said to be significantly enriched in matched ankylosing spondylitis synovial fluid. Relatively rare in peripheral blood, disease-linked clones were also CD8+.

V and J are TRBV20-1 and TRBJ2-7; weak D call: TRBD1 (5 bases). The sequenced sample was blood, either unsorted or a sorted T cell fraction (not recorded which). This clonotype was sampled from a male donor with ankylosing spondylitis. The chain's CDR3 is CSASAGNSYEQYF. The CDR3 DNA reads TGCAGTGCTAGCGCAGGGAACTCCTACGAGCAGTACTTC.